The 26 T cell receptor beta chains given below trace back to one sample, sequenced in a study of blood T cells in healthy people across ages. The second PCR ran about 6 to 12 cycles with a sample-barcoded 5' primer and J-beta primers. TCRdb ran MiXCR on the 5' RACE reads and lists one entry per CDR3 protein. The table lists about 1.8 million distinct CDR3 sequences, roughly 52% of them singletons, with less than 2.5% in the top ten. Sequenced input: blood. These receptors all come from a middle-aged woman in good health.

This clonotype showed up just a few times. The chain links TRBV7-2 to TRBJ2-5, with 12 bases identical to TRBD2. V was pared by 3 bases and J by 5 bases, with 13 bases of the junction left unmatched. The CDR3 contains 18 residues. The V gene's germline CDR1 is SGHTA and CDR2 FQGNSA. The CDR3 loop reads CASSFPGLAGHKGETQYF. DNA for the CDR3: TGTGCCAGCAGCTTTCCGGGACTAGCGGGTCACAAAGGGGAGACCCAGTACTTC.

This clonotype was detected only a few times. J is TRBJ1-6 and V is TRBV4-2; possibly TRBD1 for D (6 bases). The CDR3 runs 17 residues. V lost 0 bases and J 1 base, leaving 10 bases between the germline ends. CDR1 and CDR2 from the germline V gene are LGHNA and YNFKEQ. The CDR3 nucleotides read TGTGCCAGCAGCCAAGATTTGGGACAATCCTATAATTCACCCCTCCACTTT. Protein sequence: CASSQDLGQSYNSPLHF.

Only a few counts were recorded for this clonotype. V usage is TRBV6-5 and J usage is TRBJ1-5; D is uncertain. The germline V gene encodes CDR1 MNHEY and CDR2 SVGAGI. CDR3 length: 14 amino acids. The V end was cut by 1 base, the J end by 3 bases, with 7 bases between. This chain's CDR3 is CASSYLPTNQPQHF. The CDR3 DNA follows: TGTGCCAGCAGTTACTTGCCGACCAATCAGCCCCAGCATTTT.

This clonotype has only a few counts. V and J are TRBV28 and TRBJ2-1; D gene uncertain. Germline-derived CDR1 and CDR2 are MDHEN and SYDVKM. The CDR3 is made up of 16 amino acids. The V gene lost 3 bases and the J gene lost 4 bases, with 16 bases spanning the gap. The CDR3 nucleotides are TGTGCCAGCAGTTTTAATTCTCCAACCGGATACAATGAGCAGTTCTTC. Protein: CASSFNSPTGYNEQFF.

This chain connects TRBV25-1 to TRBJ2-4; the D gene is possibly TRBD2 (5 bases). Judging by the DNA end, TRBJ2-5 fits better; the J call may be wrong. This CDR3 spans 14 amino acids. Germline CDR1 reads MGHDK; CDR2 reads SYGVNS. This chain's CDR3 is CASSEAEVEETQYF. In DNA form, the CDR3 reads TGTGCCAGCAGTGAAGCGGAGGTAGAAGAGACCCAGTACTTC.

V is TRBV6-6 and J is TRBJ2-1; TRBD1 aligns across 7 bases. The germline CDR1 and CDR2 sequences are MNHNY and SVGAGI (reference sequence). After removal of 10 bases from V and 9 bases from J, the junction contained 12 bases not matched to a gene. The CDR3 length is 13 residues. As DNA, the CDR3 is TGTGCCACCAATCAGAGGGGGCTAGGTGAGCAGTTCTTC. Translating gives CATNQRGLGEQFF.

This clonotype has only a few counts. V gene TRBV28 combines with J gene TRBJ1-5; D is unclear. The V end lost 0 bases, the J end lost 4 bases, and 7 bases lay between the germline ends. CDR3 length: 14 residues. Germline V CDR1 and CDR2: MDHEN, SYDVKM. The CDR3 sequence is CASSLWRGNQPQHF. CDR3 sequence (DNA): TGTGCCAGCAGTTTATGGCGCGGGAATCAGCCCCAGCATTTT. Full variable domain (rest looked up from reference TRBV28 and TRBJ1-5): DVKVTQSSRYLVKRTGEKVFLECVQDMDHENMFWYRQDPGLGLRLIYFSYDVKMKEKGDIPEGYSVSREKKERFSLILESASTNQTSMYLCASSLWRGNQPQHFGDGTRLSIL.

The V and J genes are TRBV7-3 and TRBJ2-3, with a tentative D call TRBD2 (6 bases). From germline, CDR1 is SGHTA and CDR2 FQGTGA. There are 16 residues in the CDR3. V dropped 5 bases and J dropped 5 bases, with 20 bases sitting between them. The CDR3 is CASSPQAGHPLDTQYF. CDR3 in DNA: TGTGCCAGCAGCCCTCAGGCGGGGCATCCCCTAGATACGCAGTATTTT.

The rearrangement joins TRBV5-1 to TRBJ2-5; D might be TRBD2 (6 bases). Trimming left V 3 bases short and J 1 base short, with 16 bases between. This CDR3 region has 16 residues. Germline assignment: CDR1 SGHRS and CDR2 YFSETQ. The CDR3 loop reads CASSSRRGSGQETQYF. CDR3 nucleotides: TGCGCCAGCAGCTCCCGTCGGGGGTCGGGCCAAGAGACCCAGTACTTC.

The chain employs TRBV12-3 or TRBV12-4 and TRBJ1-4; 12 nucleotides line up with TRBD1. The ends lost 5 bases at V and 8 bases at J; junction bases unmatched: 15. The CDR3 runs 18 residues. Here the CDR3 DNA reads TGTGCCAGCAGTCGGGGCTCGGGACAGGGGGCCCTTTCCGAAAAACTGTTTTTT. Translating gives CASSRGSGQGALSEKLFF.

The V call is TRBV6-2 or TRBV6-3, the J call TRBJ2-1; 10 bases fit TRBD2. V shed 0 bases and J 7 bases; nucleotides not matched to a gene: 9. This CDR3 comprises 17 residues. CDR1 is MNHEY, CDR2 SVGEGT, per germline. DNA for the CDR3: TGTGCCAGCAGTTACTCCATAACTAGCGGGGTATGGAATGAGCAGTTCTTC. Its protein product is CASSYSITSGVWNEQFF.

The chain recombines TRBV6-1 with TRBJ1-2, with no clear D. The CDR3 has 12 amino acids. CDR1 is MNHNS and CDR2 is SASEGT in the germline V gene. In nucleotides, the CDR3 is TGTGCGACCTGGGGAGGTGACTATGGCTACACCTTC. Residues: CATWGGDYGYTF.

J is TRBJ1-2 and V is TRBV6-4, with a weak D call TRBD1 (5 bases). With 7 bases removed from V and 4 bases from J, the gap between germline ends came to 16 bases. The CDR3 sequence is 14 residues long. Germline V CDR1 and CDR2: MRHNA, SNTAGT. The CDR3 nucleotides read TGTGCCAGCACGGCGGGGGACGGCCGCTATGGCTACACCTTC. This encodes CASTAGDGRYGYTF.

This clonotype turned up a few times. The chain recombines TRBV6-5 with TRBJ1-2; D call uncertain. The V gene's germline CDR1 is MNHEY and CDR2 SVGAGI. Trimming took off 4 bases at V and 2 bases at J, with 11 bases between the two ends. The CDR3 loop spans 14 amino acids. DNA of the CDR3: TGTGCCAGCAGTTGGCGACTTTCAAACTATGGCTACACCTTC. As protein: CASSWRLSNYGYTF.

V is TRBV7-9 and J is TRBJ2-4; D unresolved. V was shortened by 5 bases and J by 0 bases, with 14 bases between the two germline ends. The CDR3 totals 16 residues. CDR1 is SEHNR, CDR2 FQNEAQ, per germline (reference sequence). CDR3 amino acids: CASSADGPIAKNIQYF. The CDR3 DNA follows: TGTGCCAGCAGCGCGGACGGGCCCATAGCCAAAAACATTCAGTACTTC.

The gene calls are TRBV11-2 and TRBJ2-1, with unresolved D. Per germline, CDR1 SGHAT and CDR2 FQNNGV. V lost 0 bases and J lost 0, with 9 bases in between. This CDR3 comprises 16 residues. The DNA of the CDR3 is TGTGCCAGCAGCTTAGAGGCCGAGAGCTCCTACAATGAGCAGTTCTTC. Translation: CASSLEAESSYNEQFF.

The chain combines TRBV10-3 with TRBJ2-4, with TRBD1 as a possible D gene (6 bases). The tail of the sequence fits TRBJ2-7 better, so the J call may be wrong. In germline, CDR1 is ENHRY, CDR2 SYGVKD. CDR3 size: 14 residues. The CDR3 is CAISRTASTYEQYF. The CDR3 region has the DNA TGTGCCATCAGCAGGACAGCGAGTACCTACGAGCAGTACTTC.

The chain recombines TRBV9 with TRBJ1-6, with D perhaps matching TRBD1 (5 bases). The V end lost 3 bases, the J end lost 9 bases, and 10 bases lay between the germline ends. CDR1 is SGDLS and CDR2 is YYNGEE in the germline V gene. The CDR3 contains 13 residues. CDR3 residues: CASSGEGVSPLHF. CDR3 nucleotides: TGTGCCAGCAGCGGAGAAGGGGTTTCACCCCTCCACTTT. The entire variable domain, with the rest obtained from reference TRBV9 and TRBJ1-6, is as follows: DSGVTQTPKHLITATGQRVTLRCSPRSGDLSVYWYQQSLDQGLQFLIQYYNGEERAKGNILERFSAQQFPDLHSELNLSSLELGDSALYFCASSGEGVSPLHFGNGTRLTVT.

The V and J genes are TRBV5-5 and TRBJ1-5; D ambiguous. Germline V gene lookup returns CDR1 SGHKS and CDR2 YYEKEE (reference sequence). This CDR3 has 14 residues. V dropped 0 bases and J dropped 5 bases, with 9 bases sitting between them. DNA of the CDR3: TGTGCCAGCAGCTTGGCTTCTCGGGATCAGCCCCAGCATTTT. The encoded protein is CASSLASRDQPQHF.

The CDR3, as DNA: TGTGCCAGCAGGAGGACTAGCGGGGGGCTCCCGCGGGTCGGGGGGCAGTATTTT. Translating it yields CASRRTSGGLPRVGGQYF. This chain connects TRBV6-1 to TRBJ2-3; 14 bases match TRBD2. Germline values: CDR1 MNHNS, CDR2 SASEGT. Trimming cost V 6 bases and J 11 bases; bases outside gene matches: 19. The CDR3 runs to 18 residues.

This clonotype was observed a few times. The chain combines TRBV7-9 with TRBJ2-3; D is possibly TRBD1 (6 bases). V lost 5 bases to trimming and J lost 4 bases, with 16 bases between them. The CDR3 covers 15 residues. The germline V gene encodes CDR1 SEHNR and CDR2 FQNEAQ (reference sequence). The CDR3 DNA follows: TGTGCCAGCAGCCCCAACGGGCAGGGGTCAGATACGCAGTATTTT. It encodes CASSPNGQGSDTQYF.

In this sample, this clonotype turned up a few times. This chain connects TRBV20-1 to TRBJ2-7; 10 bases fit TRBD2. Unmatched junction bases numbered 8, after V lost 6 bases and J lost 3 bases. The CDR3 has 14 amino acids. Germline CDR1 reads DFQATT; CDR2 reads SNEGSKA (reference sequence). CDR3 nucleotide sequence: TGCAGTGCAACCCCCGGGACTAGCGTCTACGAGCAGTACTTC. The encoded protein is CSATPGTSVYEQYF.

This chain joins TRBV5-1 and TRBJ2-7, with D perhaps matching TRBD1 (6 bases). This CDR3 spans 15 amino acids. Per germline, CDR1 SGHRS and CDR2 YFSETQ. Between the trimmed V and J ends, which lost 3 bases and 2 bases, there was a span of 15 bases. CDR3 sequence (DNA): TGCGCCAGCAGCTCGGGACAAACCAATCCCTACGAGCAGTACTTC. Encoded protein: CASSSGQTNPYEQYF.

This clonotype was seen many times. The chain employs TRBV7-2 and TRBJ2-5; D possibly corresponds to TRBD2 (5 bases). Per the germline V gene, CDR1 is SGHTA and CDR2 is FQGNSA. Trimming removed 2 bases from V and 4 bases from J, with 14 bases in between. This CDR3 has 15 amino acids. The CDR3 region is CASSLQAVGGETQYF. CDR3 coding DNA: TGTGCCAGCAGCTTACAAGCGGTAGGAGGAGAGACCCAGTACTTC. Together with reference TRBV7-2 and TRBJ2-5, the CDR3 gives the full variable domain: GAGVSQSPSNKVTEKGKDVELRCDPISGHTALYWYRQSLGQGLEFLIYFQGNSAPDKSGLPSDRFSAERTGGSVSTLTIQRTQQEDSAVYLCASSLQAVGGETQYFGPGTRLLVL.

V usage is TRBV9 and J usage is TRBJ1-2, with D tentatively TRBD1 (6 bases). Looked up from germline, CDR1 is SGDLS and CDR2 is YYNGEE. The length of the CDR3 is 14 residues. Trimming took 7 bases from V and 8 from J, leaving 21 bases between them. CDR3 coding DNA: TGTGCCAGCGGGTGGGACATGGATAGGCGAGGCTACACCTTC. This codes for CASGWDMDRRGYTF.

The chain links TRBV29-1 to TRBJ1-1, with TRBD1 identical over 9 bases. CDR3 size: 13 residues. CDR1 and CDR2 (germline): SQVTM, ANQGSEA. V was pared by 7 bases and J by 0 bases, with 3 bases of the junction left unmatched. CDR3 nucleotides: TGCAGCGCCCGGGACAGGGTGAACACTGAAGCTTTCTTT. This sequence encodes CSARDRVNTEAFF.